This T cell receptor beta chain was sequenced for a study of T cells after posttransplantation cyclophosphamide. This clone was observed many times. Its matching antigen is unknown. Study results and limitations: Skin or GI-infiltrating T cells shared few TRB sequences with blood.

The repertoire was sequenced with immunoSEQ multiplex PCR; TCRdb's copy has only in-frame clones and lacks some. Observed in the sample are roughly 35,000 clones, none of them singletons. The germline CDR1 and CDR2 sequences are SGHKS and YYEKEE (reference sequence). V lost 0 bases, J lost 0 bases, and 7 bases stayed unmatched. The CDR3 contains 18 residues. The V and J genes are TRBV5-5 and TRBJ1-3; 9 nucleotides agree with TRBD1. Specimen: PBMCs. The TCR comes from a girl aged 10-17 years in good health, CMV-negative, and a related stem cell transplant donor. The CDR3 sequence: CASSLVGTGMGSGNTIYF. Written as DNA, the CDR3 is TGTGCCAGCAGCTTGGTTGGGACAGGGATGGGCTCTGGAAACACCATATATTTT.